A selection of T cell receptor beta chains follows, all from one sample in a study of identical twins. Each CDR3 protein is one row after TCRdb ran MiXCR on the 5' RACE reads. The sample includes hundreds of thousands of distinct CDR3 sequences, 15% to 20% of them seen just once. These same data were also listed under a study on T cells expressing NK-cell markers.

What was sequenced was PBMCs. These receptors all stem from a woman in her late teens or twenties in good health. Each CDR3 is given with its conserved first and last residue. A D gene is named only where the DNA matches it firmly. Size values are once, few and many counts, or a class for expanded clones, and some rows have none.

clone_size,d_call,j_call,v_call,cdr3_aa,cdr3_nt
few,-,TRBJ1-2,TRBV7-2,CASSRGFYGYTF,TGTGCCAGCAGCAGGGGATTCTATGGCTACACCTTC
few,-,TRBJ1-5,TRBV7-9,CASSLAYQPQHF,TGTGCCAGCAGCTTAGCATACCAGCCCCAGCATTTT
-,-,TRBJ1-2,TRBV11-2,CASSLAETTYGYTF,TGTGCCAGCAGCTTAGCCGAGACAACTTATGGCTACACCTTC
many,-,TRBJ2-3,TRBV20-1,CSASPHLGGGQGVDTQYF,TGCAGTGCTAGCCCACATCTGGGGGGGGGCCAAGGGGTAGATACGCAGTATTTT
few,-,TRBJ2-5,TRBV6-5,CASSYGWGETQYF,TGTGCCAGCAGTTATGGGTGGGGAGAGACCCAGTACTTC
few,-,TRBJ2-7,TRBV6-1,CASIKSGFPYEQYF,TGTGCCAGCATCAAAAGTGGCTTCCCCTACGAGCAGTACTTC
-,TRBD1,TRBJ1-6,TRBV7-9,CASSPPGQNSPLHF,TGTGCCAGCAGCCCCCCGGGACAGAATTCACCCCTCCACTTT
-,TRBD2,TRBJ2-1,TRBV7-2,CASSSRYGLAGVNEQFF,TGTGCCAGCAGCAGCCGTTACGGACTAGCGGGAGTAAATGAGCAGTTCTTC
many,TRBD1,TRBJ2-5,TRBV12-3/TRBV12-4,CASSFNRGETQYF,TGTGCCAGCAGTTTCAACAGGGGGGAGACCCAGTACTTC
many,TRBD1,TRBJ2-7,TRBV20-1,CSVTGGADEQYF,TGCAGCGTTACAGGGGGCGCGGACGAGCAGTACTTC
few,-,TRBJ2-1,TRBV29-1,CSVEIVAYEQFF,TGCAGCGTTGAGATTGTAGCGTATGAGCAGTTCTTC
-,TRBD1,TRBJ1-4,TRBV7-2,CASSSRRGYEKLFF,TGTGCCAGCAGCTCCCGCAGGGGGTATGAAAAACTGTTTTTT
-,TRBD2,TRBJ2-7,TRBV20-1,CSARDRRLAGGEQYF,TGCAGTGCTAGAGATCGCAGGCTAGCGGGGGGTGAGCAGTACTTC
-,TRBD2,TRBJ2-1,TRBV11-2,CASPQEGLVNEQFF,TGTGCCAGCCCCCAAGAGGGACTAGTTAATGAGCAGTTCTTC
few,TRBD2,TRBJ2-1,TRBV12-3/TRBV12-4,CASSLYFLAGVINEQFF,TGTGCCAGCAGTTTATATTTCCTAGCGGGAGTTATTAATGAGCAGTTCTTC
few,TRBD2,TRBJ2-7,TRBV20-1,CSARVAGAYEQYF,TGCAGTGCTAGGGTAGCGGGAGCGTACGAGCAGTACTTC
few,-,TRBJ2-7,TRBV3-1,CASSDRGASYEQYF,TGTGCCAGCAGCGACCGGGGAGCCTCCTACGAGCAGTACTTC
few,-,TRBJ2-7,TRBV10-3,CAISDPGRYSYEQYF,TGTGCCATCAGTGATCCGGGACGCTATTCCTACGAGCAGTACTTC
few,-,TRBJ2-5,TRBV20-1,CSASSSRAPEETQYF,TGCAGTGCTAGTTCTTCCCGGGCCCCGGAAGAGACCCAGTACTTC
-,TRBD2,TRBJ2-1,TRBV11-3,CASSQGLAGASEQFF,TGTGCCAGCAGCCAAGGACTAGCGGGAGCGTCTGAGCAGTTCTTC
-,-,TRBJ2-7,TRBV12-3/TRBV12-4,CASSPRVHSYEQYF,TGTGCCAGCAGTCCCAGGGTCCACTCCTACGAGCAGTACTTC
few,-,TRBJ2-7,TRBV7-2,CASSLEGYLEQYF,TGTGCCAGCAGCTTAGAAGGTTACCTCGAGCAGTACTTC
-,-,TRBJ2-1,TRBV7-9,CASTPGGGNNEQFF,TGTGCCAGCACCCCTGGGGGCGGTAACAATGAGCAGTTCTTC
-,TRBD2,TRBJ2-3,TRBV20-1,CSARGSGSGSNTQYF,TGCAGTGCCAGAGGTAGCGGGAGCGGGAGCAATACGCAGTATTTT
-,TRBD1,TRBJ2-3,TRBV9,CASSVPGTGVSDTQYF,TGTGCCAGCAGCGTCCCCGGGACAGGGGTTTCAGATACGCAGTATTTT
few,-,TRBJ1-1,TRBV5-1,CASSLLGYRTEAFF,TGCGCCAGCAGCTTGCTCGGGTACCGCACTGAAGCTTTCTTT
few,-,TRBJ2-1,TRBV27,CASSLSNRASSYNEQFF,TGTGCCAGCAGTTTATCGAACAGGGCAAGCTCCTACAATGAGCAGTTCTTC
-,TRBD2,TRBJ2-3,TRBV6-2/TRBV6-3,CASVLAGYTDTQYF,TGTGCCAGCGTACTAGCGGGATACACAGATACGCAGTATTTT
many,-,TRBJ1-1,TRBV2,CASSVGAGTEAFF,TGTGCCAGCAGTGTCGGGGCCGGCACTGAAGCTTTCTTT
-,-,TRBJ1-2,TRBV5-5,CASSLSDRTHNYGYTF,TGTGCCAGCAGCTTATCCGACAGAACACATAACTATGGCTACACCTTC
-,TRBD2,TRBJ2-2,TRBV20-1,CSAQAGAVTGELFF,TGCAGTGCGCAAGCGGGAGCGGTTACCGGGGAGCTGTTTTTT
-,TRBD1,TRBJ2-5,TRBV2,CASSEGSQGAFETQYF,TGTGCCAGCAGTGAAGGGTCCCAGGGGGCTTTCGAGACCCAGTACTTC
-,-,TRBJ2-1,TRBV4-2,CASSHRGQRPNEQFF,TGTGCCAGCAGCCACAGGGGCCAGCGACCTAATGAGCAGTTCTTC
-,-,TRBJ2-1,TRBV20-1,CSASQGQPEQFF,TGCAGTGCTAGTCAGGGACAACCTGAGCAGTTCTTC
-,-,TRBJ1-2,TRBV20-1,CSARQGQGGGYTF,TGCAGTGCTAGACAAGGGCAGGGCGGTGGCTACACCTTC
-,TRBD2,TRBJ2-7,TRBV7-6,CASSSPWGRGGPYEQYF,TGTGCCAGCAGCTCGCCCTGGGGTCGGGGGGGCCCCTACGAGCAGTACTTC
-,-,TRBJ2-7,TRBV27,CASSLTGDSSYEQYF,TGTGCCAGCAGTTTGACGGGGGACAGCTCCTACGAGCAGTACTTC
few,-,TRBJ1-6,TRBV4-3,CASSHIRSSYNSPLHF,TGCGCCAGCAGCCATATCAGGAGCTCCTATAATTCACCCCTCCACTTT
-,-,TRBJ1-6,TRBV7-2,CASSLVRLGSPLHF,TGTGCCAGCAGCTTAGTTAGGTTGGGATCACCCCTCCACTTT
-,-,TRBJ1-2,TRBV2,CASSEALETVYGYTF,TGTGCCAGCAGTGAAGCGCTCGAGACGGTCTATGGCTACACCTTC
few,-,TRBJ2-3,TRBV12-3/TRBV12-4,CASRSRTITDTQYF,TGTGCCAGCAGATCCCGGACTATCACAGATACGCAGTATTTT
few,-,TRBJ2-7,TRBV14,CASSQASPSEQYF,TGTGCCAGCAGCCAAGCCTCCCCCTCCGAGCAGTACTTC